The clone carrying this TCR beta chain was detected a few times. Its matching antigen is unknown. The sample's treatment: 10-day PBMC culture with coronavirus spike peptide pools or control peptides (ViraFEST assay). These data are taken from a study of vaccination and CD4 T cells after COVID-19. Cultured CD4+ T-cell DNA underwent Oncomine TCR Beta short-read sequencing. Someone extracted genomic DNA from cultured CD4+ T cells. TCRdb reprocessed the PCR reads via MiXCR and lists one record per CDR3 protein. The sample holds under 20,000 distinct CDR3 sequences, roughly 78% seen once. Study-level points and caveats: Early timepoints after natural infection were not analyzed in these convalescent patients.

This TCR was recovered from a human donor who received a COVID-19 vaccine. The specimen was CD4+ T cells from blood, cultured in vitro, collected after SARS-CoV-2 vaccination.

The CDR3 reads CASSRTGDGYTF. As DNA, the CDR3 is TGTGCCAGCAGCCGGACAGGGGATGGCTACACCTTC. The V call is TRBV6-1, the J call TRBJ1-2; 9 bases agree with TRBD1. J was trimmed by 6 bases and V by 6 bases; bases with no gene match: 2. This CDR3 has 12 amino acids. The V gene's germline CDR1 is MNHNS and CDR2 SASEGT.